This T cell receptor (beta chain) stems from a study of vaccination and CD4 T cells after COVID-19. Study at large: SARS-CoV-2, HCoV-NL63, HCoV-OC43 and HCoV-229E supplied the overlapping spike peptides used to stimulate cells. Control wells got either CEFX epitopes, HIV-1 Nef peptides, or no peptide at all. Study-wide results and limits: Convalescent patients saw a median about 86% of their reactive clones show up only after vaccination.

Cultured CD4+ T cell DNA underwent sequencing with the Oncomine TCR Beta short-read assay. TCRdb ran MiXCR on the PCR reads and lists one entry per CDR3 protein. The data contain under 20,000 distinct CDR3 sequences, less than 75% of them singletons. In germline, CDR1 is SGHVS, CDR2 FQNEAQ. Trimming took off 0 bases at V and 3 bases at J, with 9 bases between the two ends. CDR3 size: 15 residues. Described treatment: approximately nine-day PBMC culture with coronavirus spike peptide pools or control peptides (ViraFEST assay). Each well held under 2.5 million PBMCs in IL-2 (roughly 10 IU/ml) medium with approximately 9.2 ug/ml peptide pools. Remarks on this clonotype: Its matching antigen is unknown.

The chain is built from TRBV7-8 and TRBJ1-3; D is unresolved. The receptor was derived from a human donor who had recovered from COVID-19. Sequences were obtained from CD4+ T cells from blood, cultured in vitro. The CDR3 DNA follows: TGTGCCAGCAGCTTAGCGCCAGGATATGGAAACACCATATATTTT. Its translation: CASSLAPGYGNTIYF.